This T cell receptor beta chain was documented in a study of T cells expressing NK-cell markers (dated by TCRdb to the early 2020s). General notes on the study: Seven or eight donors provided sorted CD3+CD56+NKG2C+, CD3+CD56+NKG2C- and CD3+CD56-NKG2C+ T-cell subsets, whose TCR beta-chain repertoires were profiled. Among the eight sequenced donors, seven were HCMV-seropositive and one was HCMV-seronegative. The eight sequenced donors were randomly selected healthy volunteers, three men and five women. The libraries were sequenced on Illumina HiSeq 2000/2500, MiSeq or NextSeq, producing 2 x 150 bp reads.

HCMV serostatus was determined by detecting HCMV-specific IgG in serum with a commercial ELISA kit. Ficoll density gradient centrifugation was used to isolate peripheral blood mononuclear cells from blood. Notes on this clonotype: Its antigen has not been determined.

The CDR1 and CDR2 encoded by the germline V gene are SGHRS and YFSETQ. The CDR3 covers 15 residues, taking in both the cysteine and the phenylalanine. No DNA is given. Paper-wide results and their limitations: Those dominant clonotypes were again the most abundant among CD3+CD56-NKG2C+ cells in a few donors, at roughly 28.3-60.1%. In five to seven donors, the dominant CD3+CD56+NKG2C+ clonotypes were found to rank among the top 10 CD8+ clonotypes and to make up roughly 1.0-7.5% of CD8+ T cells. Whether the expanded NKG2C-expressing T cell clones were specific for HCMV antigens was left unclear.

Data came from an Illumina HiSeq 2000. TCR beta cDNA libraries were made by 5'RACE template switching that added a universal primer site and unique molecular identifiers. cDNA synthesis was primed from the TCR beta constant segment, followed by two successive PCR amplification steps. Per the authors' processing: MIGEC handled demultiplexing of the reads and grouping by UMI, while MiTCR was used to assemble and quantify clonotypes. To exclude erroneous sequences, any TCR cDNA sequence not supported by at least two reads was discarded. The tcR package was used for downstream repertoire analysis, and clonotypes were matched between fractions using CDR3 nucleotide sequence together with V segment. Antigen specificity was annotated against VDJdb with VDJmatch, allowing one amino acid substitution in CDR3. TCRdb reprocessed the reads and assigns one entry to each CDR3 protein sequence, leaving out DNA. TCRdb's processing, not the authors' own work, is the source of the V and J calls. The sample's own table lists 200,000 to 300,000 distinct CDR3 sequences. The top ten clones comprise under 0.5% of the sample.

The V and J genes are TRBV5-1 and TRBJ2-1; TCRdb picks TRBD1, but there is no DNA to check that call. The sample taken for sequencing was blood T cells: a sorted CD56 or NKG2C T cell subset, CD4+ or CD8+ T cells, or bulk PBMC T cells (not recorded which). The source of this sequence is a man younger than 30 in good health. Donor details come from another sample of the same person, matched by shared clones. The CDR3: CASSLEEVGVNEQFF.